These 20 T cell receptor beta chains were all obtained from the same sample, sequenced in a study of blood T cell repertoires in COVID-19. Only in-frame clones appear in the TCRdb table, and some are missing; sequencing was by immunoSEQ multiplex PCR. In the table there are 150,000 to 200,000 clones, approximately 86% of which are singletons. The specimen was peripheral blood. Source of these receptors: a man aged 45 to 65 with active or convalescent COVID-19.

The V call is TRBV7-9, the J call TRBJ2-7; the match to TRBD2 covers 13 bases. The V and J ends lost 5 bases and 4 bases, in that order; junction bases with no gene match: 14. The CDR3 is 18 amino acids. CDR1 and CDR2 from the germline V gene are SEHNR and FQNEAQ (reference sequence). CDR3 loop: CASSPSRGTSGTPYEQYF. The CDR3 DNA reads TGTGCCAGCAGCCCTTCCCGGGGGACTAGCGGGACTCCTTACGAGCAGTACTTC.

Only one count was recorded for this clone. J is TRBJ2-5 and V is TRBV3-1 (or the pseudogene TRBV3-2); D uncertain. There are 14 residues in the CDR3. The V end lost 4 bases, the J end lost 1 base, and 10 bases lay between the germline ends. Germline CDR1 and CDR2: LGHDT and YNNKEL (reference sequence). The CDR3: CASSPTLGQETQYF. The CDR3 DNA follows: TGTGCCAGCAGCCCGACTCTTGGCCAAGAGACCCAGTACTTC.

This clone appeared a few times. The V call is TRBV29-1, the J call TRBJ2-3, with 8 bases aligning to TRBD2. Germline CDR1 is SQVTM and CDR2 is ANQGSEA. V trimming: 4 bases; J trimming: 1 base; junction bases outside the gene matches: 7. CDR3 size: 15 residues. CDR3 residues: CSVGRREVGTDTQYF. The DNA of the CDR3 is TGCAGCGTTGGGCGGCGGGAGGTCGGCACAGATACGCAGTATTTT.

V gene TRBV30 combines with J gene TRBJ1-1; D is unclear. V was trimmed by 8 bases and J by 6 bases, leaving 16 bases between them. Per germline, CDR1 GTSNPN and CDR2 SVGIG (reference sequence). The CDR3 totals 12 residues. CDR3 region: CAREDGDSEAFF. The CDR3, as DNA: TGTGCCCGCGAGGATGGAGACTCTGAAGCTTTCTTT.

The rearrangement uses TRBV14 and TRBJ1-1; 8 bases match TRBD1. The junction had 2 bases not matched to a gene; V was cut back by 4 bases and J by 1 base. The CDR3 runs to 14 residues. Per germline, CDR1 SGHDN and CDR2 FVKESK. The CDR3 is CASSRGTGNTEAFF. The CDR3 DNA sequence: TGTGCCAGCAGCCGCGGGACAGGGAACACTGAAGCTTTCTTT.

This chain joins TRBV29-1 and TRBJ2-7, with 7 nucleotides matching TRBD2. The J segment lost 1 base and the V segment lost 4 bases, leaving 4 bases of the junction unmatched. Germline V gene data show CDR1 as SQVTM and CDR2 as ANQGSEA. The CDR3 contains 13 residues. The chain's CDR3 is CSVGGSQSYEQYF. CDR3 in DNA: TGCAGCGTTGGCGGGAGTCAGTCCTACGAGCAGTACTTC.

This chain joins TRBV7-3 and TRBJ2-2; a possible D gene is TRBD1 (6 bases). Germline loops: CDR1 SGHTA, CDR2 FQGTGA. The ends were cut back, 5 bases at V and 5 bases at J, with 18 bases in the middle. The CDR3 is made up of 16 amino acids. The CDR3 is CASSQALSRGTGELFF. The CDR3 DNA sequence: TGTGCCAGCAGCCAAGCGTTGTCAAGGGGGACCGGGGAGCTGTTTTTT.

This clone was counted once. V and J are TRBV6-5 and TRBJ1-5, with D uncertain. The CDR3 covers 15 residues. In germline, CDR1 is MNHEY, CDR2 SVGAGI. Trimming removed 7 bases at V and 0 bases at J, with 13 bases between. For the CDR3, the DNA is TGTGCCAGCACCGGTAGATATAATAGCAATCAGCCCCAGCATTTT. Encoded protein: CASTGRYNSNQPQHF.

The chain employs TRBV30 and TRBJ1-5, with no clear D. Germline V gives CDR1 GTSNPN, CDR2 SVGIG (reference sequence). Trimming stripped 2 bases from V and 1 base from J, with 6 bases between. The CDR3 is 13 amino acids. DNA of the CDR3: TGTGCCTGGAGTTCGGGGAGCAATCAGCCCCAGCATTTT. Its protein is CAWSSGSNQPQHF. Full variable domain (missing parts from reference TRBV30 and TRBJ1-5): SQTIHQWPATLVQPVGSPLSLECTVEGTSNPNLYWYRQAAGRGLQLLFYSVGIGQISSEVPQNLSASRPQDRQFILSSKKLLLSDSGFYLCAWSSGSNQPQHFGDGTRLSIL.

The genes are TRBV6-2 or TRBV6-3 and TRBJ1-1, with D uncertain. This CDR3 is built from 14 residues. The V and J ends lost 4 bases and 0 bases respectively, with 9 bases between them. Germline CDR1 reads MNHEY; CDR2 reads SVGEGT. CDR3 region: CASSFSQVNTEAFF. The DNA of the CDR3 is TGTGCCAGCAGTTTTTCCCAGGTGAACACTGAAGCTTTCTTT.

CDR3 sequence: CSVGTGGDYGYTF. CDR3 DNA sequence: TGCAGCGTCGGGACAGGGGGTGACTATGGCTACACCTTC. V is TRBV29-1 and J is TRBJ1-2; 11 nucleotides agree with TRBD1. After removal of 6 bases from V and 3 bases from J, the junction contained 3 bases not matched to a gene. This CDR3 has 13 residues. From germline, CDR1 is SQVTM and CDR2 ANQGSEA.

CDR3 region: CASSRGLGGTDTQYF. The CDR3 nucleotides are TGTGCCAGCAGCCGTGGACTAGGAGGCACAGATACGCAGTATTTT. This chain links TRBV3-1 (or the pseudogene TRBV3-2) with TRBJ2-3; TRBD2 aligns across 7 bases. Losses at the gene ends were 4 bases for V and 1 base for J; bases not matched to a gene: 5. CDR1 is LGHDT and CDR2 is YNNKEL in the germline V gene (reference sequence). The CDR3 has 15 residues.

This chain links TRBV11-2 with TRBJ2-1, with D unclear. The V gene lost 5 bases and the J gene lost 6 bases, with 11 bases spanning the gap. The CDR3 extends over 13 amino acids. The germline V gene has CDR1 SGHAT and CDR2 FQNNGV. The CDR3 DNA reads TGTGCCAGCAGCCACTACTCGTCCAATGAGCAGTTCTTC. Its translation: CASSHYSSNEQFF. Based on the CDR3 plus reference TRBV11-2 and TRBJ2-1, the full variable domain is EAGVAQSPRYKIIEKRQSVAFWCNPISGHATLYWYQQILGQGPKLLIQFQNNGVVDDSQLPKDRFSAERLKGVDSTLKIQPAKLEDSAVYLCASSHYSSNEQFFGPGTRLTVL.

The V call is TRBV7-3, the J call TRBJ2-3; the match to TRBD2 covers 11 bases. This CDR3 contains 15 residues. Losses at the gene ends were 6 bases for V and 5 bases for J; bases not matched to a gene: 7. Germline V gene sequence: CDR1 SGHTA, CDR2 FQGTGA. CDR3 loop: CASRLAGDRIDTQYF. The DNA of the CDR3 is TGTGCCAGCAGACTAGCGGGGGATCGGATAGATACGCAGTATTTT. The full variable domain, rest sourced from reference TRBV7-3 and TRBJ2-3, is GAGVSQTPSNKVTEKGKYVELRCDPISGHTALYWYRQSLGQGPEFLIYFQGTGAADDSGLPNDRFFAVRPEGSVSTLKIQRTERGDSAVYLCASRLAGDRIDTQYFGPGTRLTVL.

V and J are TRBV2 and TRBJ1-3; D is possibly TRBD1 (6 bases). This CDR3 is built from 15 residues. V gave up 6 bases and J gave up 2 bases, with 14 bases separating them. Germline CDR1 reads SNHLY; CDR2 reads FYNNEI. The CDR3 spells CASREQGITGNTIYF. CDR3 DNA: TGTGCCAGCAGGGAACAGGGTATAACTGGAAACACCATATATTTT.

This clone was observed a handful of times. J is TRBJ2-3 and V is TRBV5-1; 14 bases are a match to TRBD2. Germline CDR1 reads SGHRS; CDR2 reads YFSETQ. There are 17 residues in the CDR3. The trim removed 4 bases at V and 5 bases at J, leaving 9 bases unmatched. CDR3 coding DNA: TGCGCCAGCAGCGAAGGGACTAGCGGGAGTTGGATAGATACGCAGTATTTT. Translating it yields CASSEGTSGSWIDTQYF.

The chain has TRBV6-5 and TRBJ2-5, with 10 bases identical to TRBD2. V was pared by 0 bases and J by 5 bases, with 6 bases of the junction left unmatched. CDR1 MNHEY and CDR2 SVGAGI come from the germline V gene. This CDR3 is built from 16 residues. CDR3 sequence reads: CASSYSLAGARETQYF. The CDR3 DNA sequence: TGTGCCAGCAGTTACTCGCTAGCGGGGGCCCGGGAGACCCAGTACTTC.

This rearrangement joins TRBV4-2 to TRBJ1-2, with D possibly being TRBD1 (6 bases). Germline V gene lookup returns CDR1 LGHNA and CDR2 YNFKEQ. CDR3 length equals 18 residues. The ends were cut back, 1 base at V and 0 bases at J, with 18 bases in the middle. CDR3: CASSQVLVDSTSNYGYTF. The CDR3 DNA reads TGTGCCAGCAGCCAAGTATTGGTGGACAGCACGTCTAACTATGGCTACACCTTC.

The J gene is TRBJ1-1, the V gene TRBV20-1; D is perhaps TRBD1 (6 bases). CDR3 length: 11 amino acids. V gave up 6 bases and J gave up 8 bases, with 13 bases separating them. Germline CDR1 DFQATT, CDR2 SNEGSKA (reference sequence). CDR3 residues: CSANPGTEAFF. The CDR3 DNA reads as TGCAGTGCCAACCCCGGGACAGAAGCTTTCTTT.

J is TRBJ2-2 and V is TRBV2; 9 positions agree with TRBD1. The CDR3 sequence is 14 residues long. The V segment lost 7 bases and the J segment 7 bases; nucleotides outside the gene matches: 7. Germline CDR1 is SNHLY and CDR2 is FYNNEI. The CDR3 spells CASISGQGVGELFF. The CDR3 region has the DNA TGTGCCAGCATTTCGGGACAGGGCGTCGGGGAGCTGTTTTTT.